Below are 17 T cell receptor beta chains sequenced from a single sample in a study of CD8 T cells in Susac syndrome. With random hexamers, reverse transcription was performed on about 0.45 to 1 ug of RNA. TCRdb re-called the immunoSEQ multiplex PCR reads through MiXCR, storing one row per CDR3 protein. The table lists about 140,000 distinct CDR3 sequences, 94% of them singletons. The material sequenced was CD8+ T cells from PBMCs. The origin of the receptors is a human donor in good health.

This chain uses TRBV28 with TRBJ2-1, with 11 bases fitting TRBD2. The V and J ends lost 4 bases and 8 bases, in that order; junction bases with no gene match: 10. This CDR3 has 16 residues. Germline V lookup: CDR1 MDHEN, CDR2 SYDVKM. The DNA for the CDR3 is TGTGCCAGCAGTTACTTAGCGGGAGGGCCTAGGTATGAGCAGTTCTTC. Protein sequence: CASSYLAGGPRYEQFF.

This chain uses TRBV24-1 with TRBJ2-1; 12 bases map to TRBD2. With 4 bases clipped from V and 4 bases from J, the junction kept 7 bases outside the gene matches. The CDR3 totals 17 residues. Per the germline V gene, CDR1 is KGHDR and CDR2 is SFDVKD. The DNA of the CDR3 is TGTGCCACCAGTGAAACGACTAGCGGGAGACTGTACAATGAGCAGTTCTTC. The encoded protein is CATSETTSGRLYNEQFF.

The rearrangement links TRBV9 to TRBJ2-7; TRBD2 matches at 9 bases. This CDR3 is built from 15 residues. Unmatched junction bases numbered 4, after V lost 2 bases and J lost 1 base. Germline V lookup: CDR1 SGDLS, CDR2 YYNGEE. The CDR3 is CASSVSGRQSYEQYF. CDR3 DNA sequence: TGTGCCAGCAGCGTTAGCGGGAGACAGTCCTACGAGCAGTACTTC.

The CDR3 region is CASSFPTNTEAFF. The DNA for the CDR3 is TGTGCCAGCAGTTTCCCCACGAACACTGAAGCTTTCTTT. The chain carries TRBV28 and TRBJ1-1; D uncertain. CDR3 size: 13 residues. Germline V lookup: CDR1 MDHEN, CDR2 SYDVKM. V lost 3 bases and J lost 1, with 6 bases in between. The full variable domain, its missing parts supplied by reference TRBV28 and TRBJ1-1, is DVKVTQSSRYLVKRTGEKVFLECVQDMDHENMFWYRQDPGLGLRLIYFSYDVKMKEKGDIPEGYSVSREKKERFSLILESASTNQTSMYLCASSFPTNTEAFFGQGTRLTVV.

The chain joins TRBV13 to TRBJ1-5; perhaps TRBD1 as D (5 bases). The germline gives CDR1 PRHDT, CDR2 FYEKMQ (reference sequence). V was pared by 8 bases and J by 5 bases, with 19 bases between. This CDR3 comprises 15 residues. CDR3 coding DNA: TGTGCCAGCGAGCCCGCCCCCGAGGGGTATCAGCCCCAGCATTTT. It translates to CASEPAPEGYQPQHF. Full variable domain (remainder filled in from reference TRBV13 and TRBJ1-5): AAGVIQSPRHLIKEKRETATLKCYPIPRHDTVYWYQQGPGQDPQFLISFYEKMQSDKGSIPDRFSAQQFSDYHSELNMSSLELGDSALYFCASEPAPEGYQPQHFGDGTRLSIL.

The rearrangement uses TRBV7-8 and TRBJ1-4; maybe TRBD1 (6 bases). V was trimmed by 5 bases and J by 4 bases, leaving 11 bases between them. The CDR3 runs to 14 residues. CDR1 is SGHVS, CDR2 FQNEAQ, per germline. The CDR3 sequence is CASSDRGSNEKLFF. The CDR3 bases are TGTGCCAGCAGCGATAGGGGGAGTAATGAAAAACTGTTTTTT.

This chain connects TRBV23-1 to TRBJ1-5; weak D call: TRBD1 (5 bases). TRBV23-1 is an ORF, and what it does is uncertain. The V gene lost 0 bases and the J gene lost 2 bases, with 11 bases spanning the gap. The CDR3 runs to 16 residues. CDR3 in DNA: TGCGCCAGCAGTCAATCTGGGGGAAGGGGCAATCAGCCCCAGCATTTT. Its translation is CASSQSGGRGNQPQHF.

The chain employs TRBV12-3 or TRBV12-4 and TRBJ2-1; 13 bases map to TRBD2. CDR3 size: 14 residues. V gave up 6 bases and J gave up 10 bases; unmatched junction bases: 6. The CDR3 DNA reads TGTGCCAGCAGCCCGGGACTAGCGGGGACCGAGCAGTTCTTC. It specifies CASSPGLAGTEQFF.

This clonotype was seen just once. The rearrangement links TRBV29-1 to TRBJ2-1; the D gene is possibly TRBD2 (5 bases). There are 16 residues in the CDR3. Per germline, CDR1 SQVTM and CDR2 ANQGSEA. Between the trimmed V and J ends, which lost 5 bases and 3 bases, there was a span of 20 bases. The CDR3 DNA reads TGCAGCGTTCCCCTAGGGCTAGCTGAAGGCTACAATGAGCAGTTCTTC. Its translation is CSVPLGLAEGYNEQFF.

The chain couples TRBV5-1 to TRBJ2-7; 9 nucleotides align to TRBD2. CDR1 and CDR2 from the germline V gene are SGHRS and YFSETQ. The CDR3 has 14 residues. J gave up 2 bases and V 5 bases, and 5 bases lay outside the gene matches. The CDR3 sequence is CASRPREGPYEQYF. The CDR3 DNA reads as TGCGCCAGCAGGCCGCGGGAGGGTCCCTACGAGCAGTACTTC.

The chain joins TRBV7-3 to TRBJ2-7; TRBD2 agrees at 7 bases. The J segment lost 7 bases and the V segment lost 5 bases, leaving 8 bases of the junction unmatched. Germline V gene data show CDR1 as SGHTA and CDR2 as FQGTGA. CDR3 length: 13 residues. This CDR3 reads CASSDGLGWEQYF. The CDR3, as DNA: TGTGCCAGCAGCGATGGACTAGGCTGGGAGCAGTACTTC.

The rearrangement uses TRBV27 and TRBJ2-1; D is perhaps TRBD1 or TRBD2 (5 bases each). CDR1 is MNHEY and CDR2 is SMNVEV in the germline V gene (reference sequence). The CDR3 consists of 16 residues. V lost 4 bases, J lost 8 bases, and 21 bases lay in between. Here the CDR3 reads CASSSQFGAGYDEQFF. The CDR3 nucleotides read TGTGCCAGCAGTTCTCAATTCGGGGCAGGGTACGATGAGCAGTTCTTC.

The chain is built from TRBV19 and TRBJ2-3; 8 positions match TRBD2. CDR3 length: 13 amino acids. J gave up 5 bases and V 8 bases, and 6 bases lay outside the gene matches. Germline V gives CDR1 LNHDA, CDR2 SQIVND (reference sequence). CDR3 amino acids: CASCYGGGDTQYF. The CDR3 DNA sequence: TGTGCCAGTTGTTACGGGGGGGGAGATACGCAGTATTTT.

The V gene is TRBV10-3, the J gene TRBJ2-3; D is ambiguous. The CDR3 has 14 amino acids. Between the trimmed V and J ends, which lost 7 bases and 5 bases, there was a span of 16 bases. Germline CDR1 ENHRY, CDR2 SYGVKD. CDR3 residues: CAINPDPEQDTQYF. The CDR3 nucleotides read TGTGCCATCAACCCAGATCCGGAGCAAGATACGCAGTATTTT.

The chain employs TRBV19 and TRBJ2-7; D perhaps matches TRBD2 (5 bases). Trimming removed 3 bases from V and 3 bases from J, with 9 bases in between. Germline CDR1 LNHDA, CDR2 SQIVND (reference sequence). The CDR3 sequence is 13 residues long. In DNA, the CDR3 is TGTGCCAGTAGTATTTCTCGGGGCTACGAGCAGTACTTC. Protein: CASSISRGYEQYF.

The count of this clonotype is one. This chain connects TRBV27 to TRBJ1-4; TRBD1 matches 7 bases. Germline V gene sequence: CDR1 MNHEY, CDR2 SMNVEV (reference sequence). The CDR3 is made up of 14 amino acids. After removal of 2 bases from V and 7 bases from J, the junction contained 4 bases not matched to a gene. In nucleotides, the CDR3 is TGTGCCAGCAGTTTAGGACAGGACCCTGAAAAACTGTTTTTT. Residues: CASSLGQDPEKLFF.

The chain links TRBV7-9 to TRBJ2-1, with TRBD2 identical over 10 bases. The germline V gene encodes CDR1 SEHNR and CDR2 FQNEAQ (reference sequence). V trimming: 1 base; J trimming: 9 bases; junction bases outside the gene matches: 6. CDR3 length: 15 residues. The CDR3: CASSLGLAGASEQFF. The CDR3 DNA sequence: TGTGCCAGCAGCTTAGGGCTAGCGGGAGCGTCTGAGCAGTTCTTC.